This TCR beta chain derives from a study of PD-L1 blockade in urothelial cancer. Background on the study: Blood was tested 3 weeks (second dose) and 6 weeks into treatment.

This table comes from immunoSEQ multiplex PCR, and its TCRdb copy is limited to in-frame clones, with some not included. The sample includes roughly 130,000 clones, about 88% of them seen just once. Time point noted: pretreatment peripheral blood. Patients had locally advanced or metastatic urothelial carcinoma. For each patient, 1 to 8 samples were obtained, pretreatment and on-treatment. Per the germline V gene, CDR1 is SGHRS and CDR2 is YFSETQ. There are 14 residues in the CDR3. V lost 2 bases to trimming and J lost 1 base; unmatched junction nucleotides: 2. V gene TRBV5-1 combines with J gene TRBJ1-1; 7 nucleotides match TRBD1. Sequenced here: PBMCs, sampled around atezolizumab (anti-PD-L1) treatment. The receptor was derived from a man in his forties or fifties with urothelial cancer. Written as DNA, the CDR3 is TGCGCCAGCAGCTTTACAGGGGCGAACACTGAAGCTTTCTTT. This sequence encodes CASSFTGANTEAFF.